This T cell receptor (beta chain) was retrieved from a study of T cell clonotyping in hematopoietic cell transplantation. For the study at large: Recipients were bled about 28 days pretransplant and at posttransplant days 30, 100, 180.

Trimming cost V 2 bases and J 7 bases, with 14 bases left between them. This CDR3 region has 13 residues. Germline-derived CDR1 and CDR2 are GTSNPN and SVGIG (reference sequence). Notes on the study in general: Broader posttransplant TCR repertoire diversity was predicted by graft donor and pretransplant recipient Inverse Simpson Index values. Recipient TCR diversity dropped after transplant; expanded clonotypes rose from day 30 to 180. Cells were unsorted, so CD4 and CD8 contributions were not separated.

With respect to this clone: As yet, its antigen is unknown.

Produced via immunoSEQ multiplex PCR; TCRdb's table is partial and in-frame only. Of around 14,000 clones in the sample, 62% were seen once. This receptor was taken from a human donor who either received an allogeneic hematopoietic cell transplant for a myeloid malignancy or was a related donor (not recorded which). Some clones in this sample may be carry-over from other donors' samples. This rearrangement joins TRBV30 to TRBJ2-5, with D tentatively TRBD2 (6 bases). Sequencing was done on a sample of PBMCs. CDR3 DNA: TGTGCCTGGAGTCCTAGCGAGAGACGGACCCAGTACTTC. This sequence encodes CAWSPSERRTQYF.